Below, 10 T cell receptor beta chains from the same sample are listed, as sequenced in a study of response to subunit inactivated influenza vaccine. MiXCR, run by TCRdb on the RT-PCR reads, gives a single entry per CDR3 protein. This table holds roughly 170,000 distinct CDR3 sequences, about 9% found once. Specimen: non-naive T cells sorted from PBMCs, collected on the day of vaccination. The receptors were gathered from a man aged 45-65 years who received an inactivated influenza vaccine.

This clonotype was counted a few times. This CDR3 is CASSLGPGLNTEAFF. As DNA, the CDR3 is TGCGCCAGCAGCCTCGGGCCCGGCCTGAACACTGAAGCTTTCTTT. The rearrangement uses TRBV4-3 and TRBJ1-1; no clear D gene. The CDR3 has 15 amino acids. CDR1 and CDR2 from the germline V gene are LGHNA and YSLEER. V shed 4 bases and J shed 0 bases, with 12 bases lying between them.

The chain employs TRBV5-1 and TRBJ2-1; D may be TRBD1 (6 bases). This CDR3 is built from 15 residues. Germline V gene lookup returns CDR1 SGHRS and CDR2 YFSETQ. V was clipped by 4 bases and J by 3 bases, with 14 bases between them. The DNA of the CDR3 is TGCGCCAGCAGCCTCACCGGGACACACTACAATGAGCAGTTCTTC. Protein sequence: CASSLTGTHYNEQFF.

The chain couples TRBV28 to TRBJ1-6, with D hard to call. Trimming pared 3 bases from V and 11 bases from J, leaving 20 bases between. CDR1 is MDHEN, CDR2 SYDVKM, per germline. CDR3 length equals 16 residues. Written as DNA, the CDR3 is TGTGCCAGCAGTTTCTTCGGCGGCAGGAAGAGGACACCCCTCCACTTT. It yields the protein CASSFFGGRKRTPLHF.

In this sample, this clonotype turned up a few times. The chain recombines TRBV7-2 with TRBJ2-1; TRBD1 matches 8 bases. After removal of 4 bases from V and 12 bases from J, the junction contained 2 bases not matched to a gene. Germline V gives CDR1 SGHTA, CDR2 FQGNSA. The CDR3 runs 11 residues. The CDR3 DNA reads TGTGCCAGCAGCTCAACAGGGGGGCAGTTCTTC. Encoded protein: CASSSTGGQFF.

This clonotype was detected ten times or more. CDR3: CASSFGENTEAFF. The DNA for the CDR3 is TGTGCCAGCAGTTTCGGGGAGAACACTGAAGCTTTCTTT. The chain combines TRBV12-3 or TRBV12-4 with TRBJ1-1; D is unclear. This CDR3 is 13 amino acids long. V lost 3 bases, J lost 1 base, and 6 bases lay in between.

The chain has TRBV7-2 and TRBJ2-7; TRBD2 might be the D (7 bases). Germline V gene data show CDR1 as SGHTA and CDR2 as FQGNSA. CDR3 length equals 13 residues. Trimming removed 1 base at V and 7 bases at J, with 11 bases between. The CDR3 DNA follows: TGTGCCAGCAGCTTAGGTGGGAGGGGGGAGCAGTACTTC. Translation: CASSLGGRGEQYF.

This chain uses TRBV28 with TRBJ2-5, with a tentative D call TRBD1 (6 bases). There are 12 residues in the CDR3. Germline loops: CDR1 MDHEN, CDR2 SYDVKM. Trimming stripped 5 bases from V and 5 bases from J, with 9 bases between. The CDR3 DNA is TGTGCCAGCAGTAAGGGGGAGGAGACCCAGTACTTC. It translates to CASSKGEETQYF.

This clonotype has a handful of counts. CDR3: CASSEQGLSNQPQHF. In DNA form, the CDR3 reads TGCGCCAGCAGTGAACAGGGACTTAGCAATCAGCCCCAGCATTTT. V is TRBV10-2 and J is TRBJ1-5; possible D gene TRBD1, 6 bases. Germline values: CDR1 WSHSY, CDR2 SAAADI. CDR3 length: 15 amino acids. V was cut by 3 bases and J by 0 bases, with 9 bases left in between.

This clonotype has more than one count but fewer than ten. The genes are TRBV20-1 and TRBJ1-2; D call uncertain. The germline CDR1 and CDR2 sequences are DFQATT and SNEGSKA (reference sequence). The CDR3 runs to 17 residues. Trimming pared 0 bases from V and 8 bases from J, leaving 25 bases between. The CDR3 loop reads CSARDWINSSPESGYTF. In DNA, the CDR3 is TGCAGTGCTAGAGATTGGATAAACAGCTCCCCTGAGAGCGGCTACACCTTC.

Only a few counts were recorded for this clonotype. V is TRBV5-1 and J is TRBJ2-5, with TRBD2 as a possible D gene (7 bases). CDR1 is SGHRS, CDR2 YFSETQ, per germline. V was clipped by 0 bases and J by 4 bases, with 13 bases between them. This CDR3 contains 15 residues. The CDR3 is CASSLERGAGETQYF. CDR3 DNA: TGCGCCAGCAGCTTGGAACGGGGGGCGGGAGAGACCCAGTACTTC.